These 23 T cell receptor beta chains share one sample of origin, sequenced in a study of shared clonotypes between healthy human individuals. Produced via immunoSEQ multiplex PCR; TCRdb's table is partial and in-frame only. Of roughly 2.5 million clones in the sample, around nine tenths are singletons; the top ten hold roughly 0.15%. The material sequenced was naive CD4+ T cells sorted from blood. The subset here: CD45RA+ positively selected. Source of these receptors: a man younger than 35 in good health.

This clone was seen more than once but under ten times. Other nucleotide sequences from this sample produce the same CDR3. The chain joins TRBV5-1 to TRBJ1-1, with D possibly being TRBD1 (5 bases). Trimming took 0 bases from V and 0 from J, leaving 9 bases between them. This CDR3 region has 15 residues. In germline, CDR1 is SGHRS, CDR2 YFSETQ. DNA for the CDR3: TGCGCCAGCAGCTTGGTTGGGGGTCTGAACACTGAAGCTTTCTTT. Its protein is CASSLVGGLNTEAFF.

The CDR3 spells CASSLGQGYEQYF. CDR3 nucleotides: TGTGCCAGCAGTTTGGGACAGGGCTACGAGCAGTACTTC. This chain uses TRBV6-6 with TRBJ2-5; 9 bases line up with TRBD1. With the DNA end fitting TRBJ2-7 better, the J assignment may be wrong. The germline V gene encodes CDR1 MNHNY and CDR2 SVGAGI (reference sequence). The CDR3 is 13 residues long.

This sequence joins TRBV28 and TRBJ1-5; a possible D gene is TRBD1 (5 bases). V was pared by 5 bases and J by 5 bases, with 16 bases between. Germline V lookup: CDR1 MDHEN, CDR2 SYDVKM. This CDR3 region has 15 residues. DNA for the CDR3: TGTGCCAGCAGTCCTTCGGTCCTGGGGGATCAGCCCCAGCATTTT. It is translated as CASSPSVLGDQPQHF.

The chain recombines TRBV7-9 with TRBJ2-7, with TRBD1 matching over 9 bases. CDR3 length: 15 residues. V was pared by 4 bases and J by 9 bases, with 13 bases of the junction left unmatched. The germline V gene has CDR1 SEHNR and CDR2 FQNEAQ (reference sequence). The chain's CDR3 is CASSSGTGSPLRQYF. CDR3 sequence (DNA): TGTGCCAGCAGCTCCGGGACAGGGTCTCCCCTACGGCAGTACTTC.

The chain joins TRBV5-1 to TRBJ1-2; D remains unclear. The CDR3 totals 15 residues. Trimming pared 0 bases from V and 8 bases from J, leaving 17 bases between. Germline V gene sequence: CDR1 SGHRS, CDR2 YFSETQ. CDR3 nucleotides: TGCGCCAGCAGCTTGGACAGCGTAGGGCCAGGAGGCTACACCTTC. This translates into CASSLDSVGPGGYTF.

The chain uses TRBV7-8 and TRBJ1-5, with unresolved D. The CDR3 covers 15 residues. V lost 1 base and J 6 bases, leaving 13 bases between the germline ends. The germline gives CDR1 SGHVS, CDR2 FQNEAQ. CDR3 sequence reads: CASSLGAPATQPQHF. CDR3 sequence (DNA): TGTGCCAGCAGCTTAGGTGCTCCGGCTACTCAGCCCCAGCATTTT.

The CDR3 here is CASSGGTGSYNEQFF. CDR3 DNA sequence: TGCGCCAGCAGTGGGGGGACAGGCTCCTACAATGAGCAGTTCTTC. The rearrangement joins TRBV10-1 to TRBJ2-1; 8 bases are a match to TRBD1. CDR3 length: 15 residues. The germline V gene encodes CDR1 WNHNN and CDR2 SYGVQD (reference sequence). V shed 4 bases and J 0 bases; nucleotides not matched to a gene: 2.

This clone was seen once. The chain employs TRBV23-1 and TRBJ2-7; D is possibly TRBD2 (7 bases). TRBV23-1 is an ORF; its function is uncertain. V lost 8 bases to trimming and J lost 5 bases, with 25 bases between them. The CDR3 is 16 amino acids. The CDR3 DNA reads TGCGCCAGCTCTGAGTTCGGGGGGCGCCTAGTCCACGAGCAGTACTTC. Protein sequence: CASSEFGGRLVHEQYF.

The V and J genes are TRBV16 and TRBJ1-6; 7 positions match TRBD1. CDR3 length: 15 amino acids. Germline V gene lookup returns CDR1 KGHSY and CDR2 FQNENV. After removal of 0 bases from V and 7 bases from J, the junction contained 3 bases not matched to a gene. CDR3 region: CASSQSGQQNSPLHF. The CDR3 coding sequence is TGTGCCAGCAGCCAATCGGGACAGCAAAATTCACCCCTCCACTTT. The whole variable domain, remainder taken from reference TRBV16 and TRBJ1-6, is GEEVAQTPKHLVRGEGQKAKLYCAPIKGHSYVFWYQQVLKNEFKFLISFQNENVFDETGMPKERFSAKCLPNSPCSLEIQATKLEDSAVYFCASSQSGQQNSPLHFGNGTRLTVT.

The V call is TRBV19, the J call TRBJ2-1, with D possibly matching TRBD1 (7 bases). V dropped 10 bases and J dropped 13 bases, with 26 bases sitting between them. CDR3 length: 14 amino acids. Germline values: CDR1 LNHDA, CDR2 SQIVND (reference sequence). The CDR3 DNA is TGTGCCACCAGACAGGGAATACCGGGGGCTTACCAGTTCTTC. Translating it yields CATRQGIPGAYQFF.

The rearrangement joins TRBV19 to TRBJ1-3; 7 nucleotides line up with TRBD1. V shed 6 bases, J shed 7 bases, and the junction held 18 bases outside the gene matches. The CDR3 sequence is 17 residues long. Germline-derived CDR1 and CDR2 are LNHDA and SQIVND (reference sequence). The CDR3 region is CASSPILQGPLWNTIYF. Here the CDR3 DNA reads TGTGCCAGTAGCCCAATCCTACAGGGGCCACTCTGGAACACCATATATTTT.

The chain recombines TRBV28 with TRBJ1-5, with a tentative D call TRBD1 (5 bases). V was clipped by 5 bases and J by 2 bases, with 16 bases between them. The CDR3 sequence is 16 residues long. Germline CDR1 MDHEN, CDR2 SYDVKM. The CDR3 region is CASSGGGVGRNQPQHF. The CDR3 DNA reads as TGTGCCAGCAGTGGTGGGGGGGTTGGGCGCAATCAGCCCCAGCATTTT.

This sequence joins TRBV11-2 and TRBJ1-4, with D tentatively TRBD1 (6 bases). Deletions cut 1 base from V and 3 bases from J, with 12 bases between. The CDR3 runs 16 residues. Germline V gene sequence: CDR1 SGHAT, CDR2 FQNNGV. The CDR3 loop is CASSLVTGTPNEKLFF. Written as DNA, the CDR3 is TGTGCCAGCAGCTTAGTTACCGGGACACCTAATGAAAAACTGTTTTTT.

The chain employs TRBV29-1 and TRBJ1-1; TRBD1 agrees at 7 bases. Trimming at V came to 2 bases and at J to 4 bases, leaving 4 bases not matched to a gene. The CDR3 is made up of 13 amino acids. The germline V gene encodes CDR1 SQVTM and CDR2 ANQGSEA. The CDR3 loop is CSVERQGGTEAFF. CDR3 sequence (DNA): TGCAGCGTTGAAAGACAGGGAGGCACTGAAGCTTTCTTT.

This clone was seen only once. The chain links TRBV5-4 to TRBJ2-3, with TRBD2 matching over 13 bases. This CDR3 contains 17 residues. Germline V gives CDR1 SGHNT, CDR2 YYREEE (reference sequence). J lost 1 base, V lost 1 base, and 3 bases had no gene match. CDR3 amino acids: CASSLPGTSGGTDTQYF. CDR3 in DNA: TGTGCCAGCAGCTTGCCCGGGACTAGCGGGGGCACAGATACGCAGTATTTT.

V is TRBV5-1 and J is TRBJ2-4; 7 nucleotides align to TRBD2. Germline V gene lookup returns CDR1 SGHRS and CDR2 YFSETQ. With V trimmed by 0 bases and J by 3 bases, 6 bases remained unmatched. The CDR3 totals 16 residues. This CDR3 is CASSLGREGYKNIQYF. DNA for the CDR3: TGCGCCAGCAGCTTGGGCAGGGAGGGTTACAAAAACATTCAGTACTTC.

The chain employs TRBV7-9 and TRBJ2-3; 9 positions agree with TRBD2. The V and J ends lost 2 bases and 5 bases, in that order; junction bases with no gene match: 8. CDR1 and CDR2 from the germline V gene are SEHNR and FQNEAQ (reference sequence). The CDR3 consists of 16 residues. The CDR3 protein is CASSLIGLAGQDTQYF. The CDR3 DNA follows: TGTGCCAGCAGCTTAATAGGGCTAGCGGGACAAGATACGCAGTATTTT.

The V gene is TRBV6-6, the J gene TRBJ2-4, with TRBD2 identical over 8 bases. Trimming at V came to 9 bases and at J to 8 bases, leaving 9 bases not matched to a gene. This CDR3 contains 13 residues. Germline values: CDR1 MNHNY, CDR2 SVGAGI (reference sequence). This chain's CDR3 is CASMLIGGDIQYF. The CDR3 DNA reads TGTGCCAGTATGCTCATCGGGGGGGACATTCAGTACTTC.

V gene TRBV25-1 combines with J gene TRBJ2-5; 8 bases are shared with TRBD2. Germline-derived CDR1 and CDR2 are MGHDK and SYGVNS. The CDR3 extends over 14 amino acids. The V gene end was trimmed by 6 bases and the J gene end by 0 bases; junction bases not matched to a gene: 3. The CDR3 bases are TGTGCCAGCAGAACTAGCGGTGACCAAGAGACCCAGTACTTC. Translation gives CASRTSGDQETQYF.

The J gene is TRBJ1-1, the V gene TRBV7-9, with TRBD1 as a possible D gene (6 bases). V was clipped by 5 bases and J by 4 bases, with 17 bases between them. This CDR3 contains 15 residues. Germline V gives CDR1 SEHNR, CDR2 FQNEAQ (reference sequence). The CDR3 DNA is TGTGCCAGCAGCCCGACCGACAAGGGGGGCACTGAAGCTTTCTTT. It translates to CASSPTDKGGTEAFF.

This chain links TRBV7-2 with TRBJ2-1; 8 bases are a match to TRBD2. Germline-derived CDR1 and CDR2 are SGHTA and FQGNSA. After removal of 2 bases from V and 6 bases from J, the junction contained 12 bases not matched to a gene. This CDR3 comprises 17 residues. CDR3 amino acids: CASSLLSGGQFANEQFF. CDR3 sequence (DNA): TGTGCCAGCAGCTTATTGTCGGGAGGGCAGTTTGCCAATGAGCAGTTCTTC.

Notes on this clone: At the DNA level, this CDR3 is encoded by other sequences in the same sample as well. V gene TRBV5-1 combines with J gene TRBJ2-2; D unresolved. This CDR3 has 15 residues. V lost 1 base to trimming and J lost 0 bases, with 7 bases between them. Germline CDR1 reads SGHRS; CDR2 reads YFSETQ. The CDR3 protein is CASSLTGPNTGELFF. Here the CDR3 DNA reads TGCGCCAGCAGCTTGACGGGTCCGAACACCGGGGAGCTGTTTTTT.

V usage is TRBV13 and J usage is TRBJ2-7, with 7 bases aligning to TRBD1. V trimming: 5 bases; J trimming: 6 bases; junction bases outside the gene matches: 7. The germline gives CDR1 PRHDT, CDR2 FYEKMQ (reference sequence). The CDR3 contains 13 residues. The CDR3 bases are TGTGCCAGCAGCGAGCAGGGGGTAAGCGAGCAGTACTTC. Translated: CASSEQGVSEQYF.